This T cell receptor (beta chain) was documented in a study of tumour-infiltrating T cells in Burkitt lymphoma. TCRdb keeps only in-frame clones here, not all; method: immunoSEQ multiplex PCR. The sample includes 11,000 to 15,000 clones, 60% to 80% of them seen just once. This clone was recorded only once. Specimen: tumor tissue. The receptor was derived from a human donor with diffuse large B-cell lymphoma.

The CDR3 sequence: CASSDMTASNQPQHF. The CDR3 DNA sequence: TGTGCCAGCAGTGATATGACGGCTAGCAATCAGCCCCAGCATTTT. The chain links TRBV2 to TRBJ1-5, with D unclear. The CDR3 runs 15 residues. The V end lost 3 bases, the J end lost 0 bases, and 9 bases lay between the germline ends. From germline, CDR1 is SNHLY and CDR2 FYNNEI. Full variable domain (outside the CDR3, taken from reference TRBV2 and TRBJ1-5): EPEVTQTPSHQVTQMGQEVILRCVPISNHLYFYWYRQILGQKVEFLVSFYNNEISEKSEIFDDQFSVERPDGSNFTLKIRSTKLEDSAMYFCASSDMTASNQPQHFGDGTRLSIL.